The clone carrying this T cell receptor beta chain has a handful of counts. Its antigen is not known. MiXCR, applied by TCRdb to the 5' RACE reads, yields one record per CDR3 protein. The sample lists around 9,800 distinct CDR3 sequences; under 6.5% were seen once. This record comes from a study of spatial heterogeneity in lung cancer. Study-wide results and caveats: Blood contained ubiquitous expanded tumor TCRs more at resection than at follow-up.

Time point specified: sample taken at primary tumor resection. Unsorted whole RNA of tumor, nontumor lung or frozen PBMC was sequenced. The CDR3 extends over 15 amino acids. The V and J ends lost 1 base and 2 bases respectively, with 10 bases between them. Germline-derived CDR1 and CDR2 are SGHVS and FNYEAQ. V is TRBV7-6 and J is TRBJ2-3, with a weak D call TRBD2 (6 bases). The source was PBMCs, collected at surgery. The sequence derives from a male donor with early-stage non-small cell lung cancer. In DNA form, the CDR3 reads TGTGCCAGCAGCTTAGTTGCGGGGTACACAGATACGCAGTATTTT. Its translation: CASSLVAGYTDTQYF.